These 27 T cell receptor beta chains came from one sample sequenced in a study of T cells after yellow fever vaccination. Via MiXCR, TCRdb re-called the 5' RACE reads, giving one row per CDR3 protein. The profile shows 350,000 to 450,000 distinct CDR3 sequences, under 20% of them singletons. The specimen comprised PBMCs, sampled before the yellow fever booster vaccination. These receptors were collected from a man aged 18 to 35 who received the YFV17D yellow fever vaccine.

The V call is TRBV20-1, the J call TRBJ1-1; D is undetermined. Germline loops: CDR1 DFQATT, CDR2 SNEGSKA (reference sequence). V dropped 6 bases and J dropped 7 bases, with 21 bases sitting between them. This CDR3 has 14 amino acids. As DNA, the CDR3 is TGCAGTGCCCGAGACGTGGCGGGCCGGGATGAAGCTTTCTTT. As protein: CSARDVAGRDEAFF.

The rearrangement joins TRBV9 to TRBJ1-6; perhaps TRBD1 as D (5 bases). CDR1 SGDLS and CDR2 YYNGEE come from the germline V gene. V was shortened by 4 bases and J by 4 bases, with 12 bases between the two germline ends. There are 15 residues in the CDR3. This CDR3 is CASSLPTVYNSPLHF. CDR3 DNA sequence: TGTGCCAGCAGCCTCCCGACAGTTTATAATTCACCCCTCCACTTT.

The chain has TRBV3-1 and TRBJ2-7; no definite D call. This CDR3 contains 14 residues. V was clipped by 0 bases and J by 2 bases, with 8 bases between them. Germline values: CDR1 LGHDT, CDR2 YNNKEL (reference sequence). CDR3 DNA: TGTGCCAGCAGCCAAGATCTCTATGCCTACGAGCAGTACTTC. Translation: CASSQDLYAYEQYF.

The chain links TRBV6-5 to TRBJ2-1; perhaps TRBD1 as D (5 bases). Trimming removed 0 bases at V and 5 bases at J, with 14 bases between. This CDR3 has 16 amino acids. The germline V gene has CDR1 MNHEY and CDR2 SVGAGI. For the CDR3, the DNA is TGTGCCAGCAGTTACTCCTTAGCAGGGATCAACAATGAGCAGTTCTTC. Encoded protein: CASSYSLAGINNEQFF.

This clonotype was detected many times. The chain couples TRBV28 to TRBJ2-3; no clear D gene. This CDR3 contains 12 residues. V lost 3 bases to trimming and J lost 1 base, with 2 bases between them. Germline V gene lookup returns CDR1 MDHEN and CDR2 SYDVKM. The CDR3 is CASSLRTDTQYF. The CDR3 nucleotides read TGTGCCAGCAGTTTGCGCACAGATACGCAGTATTTT.

This clonotype was seen a few times. This may come from a read error, since a much larger clone is one base off. The V call is TRBV5-1, the J call TRBJ1-1, with D tentatively TRBD1 (5 bases). The CDR3 is 14 residues long. The V gene's germline CDR1 is SGHRS and CDR2 YFSETQ. The V and J ends lost 4 bases and 1 base respectively, with 11 bases between them. CDR3 coding DNA: TGCGCCAGCAGCACCGGGACGGGGAACACTGAAGCTTTCTTT. It specifies CASSTGTGNTEAFF.

The J gene is TRBJ1-2, the V gene TRBV6-2 or TRBV6-3, with 8 bases identical to TRBD1. Germline CDR1 MNHEY, CDR2 SVGEGT. V gave up 6 bases and J gave up 9 bases; unmatched junction bases: 21. This CDR3 region has 17 residues. Written as DNA, the CDR3 is TGTGCCAGCAGAGATGGGACAGGAGGGCCTGGGCTTTATCGCTACACCTTC. It codes for CASRDGTGGPGLYRYTF.

This clonotype turned up a few times. This chain connects TRBV6-1 to TRBJ1-4; 7 bases fit TRBD1. There are 16 residues in the CDR3. Looked up from germline, CDR1 is MNHNS and CDR2 is SASEGT. Unmatched junction bases numbered 11, after V lost 10 bases and J lost 0 bases. The CDR3 region has the DNA TGTGCCACCAATGGGGGACAGAGCTCAACTAATGAAAAACTGTTTTTT. Its protein is CATNGGQSSTNEKLFF.

As DNA, the CDR3 is TGTGCCAGCAGTGAGAGGGGGGCGGGGGACGAGCAGTACGTC. Translated, it gives CASSERGAGDEQYV. The chain is built from TRBV6-1 and TRBJ2-7; D is possibly TRBD2 (7 bases). Germline values: CDR1 MNHNS, CDR2 SASEGT. Trimming removed 3 bases at V and 5 bases at J, with 14 bases between. The CDR3 has 14 residues.

The chain recombines TRBV19 with TRBJ1-2; D is possibly TRBD1 (5 bases). Germline CDR1 reads LNHDA; CDR2 reads SQIVND (reference sequence). This CDR3 is built from 13 residues. V was pared by 5 bases and J by 6 bases, with 13 bases between. The CDR3 coding sequence is TGTGCCAGTAGTGCTTGGCAGGGAGATGGCTACACCTTC. Its translation is CASSAWQGDGYTF. Using reference TRBV19 and TRBJ1-2 for the parts outside the CDR3, the full variable domain is DGGITQSPKYLFRKEGQNVTLSCEQNLNHDAMYWYRQDPGQGLRLIYYSQIVNDFQKGDIAEGYSVSREKKESFPLTVTSAQKNPTAFYLCASSAWQGDGYTFGSGTRLTVV.

This clonotype was picked up a small number of times. The chain employs TRBV6-5 and TRBJ2-3, with D perhaps TRBD1 (6 bases). Deletions cut 6 bases from V and 2 bases from J, with 9 bases between. The germline V gene has CDR1 MNHEY and CDR2 SVGAGI. The length of the CDR3 is 13 residues. The CDR3 here is CASRAGATDTQYF. In DNA form, the CDR3 reads TGTGCCAGCAGAGCAGGGGCCACAGATACGCAGTATTTT.

The chain has TRBV10-3 and TRBJ2-3, with 13 bases lining up with TRBD2. CDR3 length: 16 residues. Germline V gene lookup returns CDR1 ENHRY and CDR2 SYGVKD. The junction had 7 bases not matched to a gene; V was cut back by 2 bases and J by 8 bases. CDR3 residues: CAISEGLAGARGTQYF. The CDR3 DNA is TGTGCCATCAGTGAGGGACTAGCGGGGGCCCGAGGTACGCAGTATTTT.

This clonotype was counted between two and nine times. The V and J genes are TRBV3-1 and TRBJ2-3; 10 bases align to TRBD2. Germline assignment: CDR1 LGHDT and CDR2 YNNKEL (reference sequence). The CDR3 spans 15 residues. V lost 8 bases and J lost 5; bases outside the gene matches: 10. DNA of the CDR3: TGTGCCAGCCAATCCTTAGCGGGGGGAAGAGATACGCAGTATTTT. This codes for CASQSLAGGRDTQYF.

J is TRBJ2-5 and V is TRBV7-9; D is tentatively TRBD1 or TRBD2 (6 bases each). This CDR3 spans 16 amino acids. Looked up from germline, CDR1 is SEHNR and CDR2 is FQNEAQ (reference sequence). V was trimmed by 7 bases and J by 1 base, leaving 19 bases between them. DNA for the CDR3: TGTGCCAGCACCTACTGGGGGGCGGGGCTCCAAGAGACCCAGTACTTC. Amino acids: CASTYWGAGLQETQYF. Full variable domain (missing parts from reference TRBV7-9 and TRBJ2-5): DTGVSQNPRHKITKRGQNVTFRCDPISEHNRLYWYRQTLGQGPEFLTYFQNEAQLEKSRLLSDRFSAERPKGSFSTLEIQRTEQGDSAMYLCASTYWGAGLQETQYFGPGTRLLVL.

This clonotype occurred a few times. This chain links TRBV20-1 with TRBJ1-1; TRBD1 is a possible D gene (5 bases). V was trimmed by 8 bases and J by 7 bases, leaving 14 bases between them. The germline V gene has CDR1 DFQATT and CDR2 SNEGSKA (reference sequence). There are 11 residues in the CDR3. The chain's CDR3 is CSPPGVSEAFF. The CDR3 coding sequence is TGCAGTCCGCCGGGGGTGAGTGAAGCTTTCTTT.

The chain has TRBV6-5 and TRBJ1-1; D remains unclear. CDR3 length: 13 residues. Germline CDR1 reads MNHEY; CDR2 reads SVGAGI. The V end lost 8 bases, the J end lost 1 base, and 11 bases lay between the germline ends. The CDR3 region is CASGRNWNTEAFF. CDR3 nucleotides: TGTGCCAGCGGGAGGAATTGGAACACTGAAGCTTTCTTT.

This clonotype was counted only a few times. This chain connects TRBV29-1 to TRBJ2-3; unclear D gene. From germline, CDR1 is SQVTM and CDR2 ANQGSEA. V was cut by 5 bases and J by 1 base, with 13 bases left in between. This CDR3 comprises 14 residues. CDR3 protein: CSVSLDLGTDTQYF. CDR3 sequence (DNA): TGCAGCGTTTCACTGGATCTTGGCACAGATACGCAGTATTTT.

The V and J genes are TRBV11-2 and TRBJ2-2; D is tentatively TRBD1 or TRBD2 (5 bases each). CDR1 is SGHAT, CDR2 FQNNGV, per germline. The CDR3 length is 14 residues. V was pared by 1 base and J by 7 bases, with 10 bases between. CDR3 residues: CASSLASGGGELFF. In DNA, the CDR3 is TGTGCCAGCAGCTTAGCGAGTGGGGGCGGGGAGCTGTTTTTT.

The chain carries TRBV4-2 and TRBJ2-2, with 11 bases aligning to TRBD2. J gave up 8 bases and V 1 base, and 9 bases lay outside the gene matches. Germline CDR1 reads LGHNA; CDR2 reads YNFKEQ. This CDR3 is 17 amino acids long. CDR3 DNA sequence: TGTGCCAGCAGCCAAGTATCGGTAGCGGGGGGGCCTGGGGAGCTGTTTTTT. Its translation: CASSQVSVAGGPGELFF.

The gene calls are TRBV29-1 and TRBJ2-7; D might be TRBD2 (6 bases). V lost 4 bases and J lost 10, with 11 bases in between. Germline values: CDR1 SQVTM, CDR2 ANQGSEA. This CDR3 is 10 amino acids long. CDR3 sequence (DNA): TGCAGCGTTGCGGAGGGCAAACAGTACTTC. Translated: CSVAEGKQYF.

This clonotype was seen many times. V usage is TRBV12-3 or TRBV12-4 and J usage is TRBJ2-4; the D is unclear. Between the trimmed V and J ends, which lost 1 base and 1 base, there was a span of 14 bases. The CDR3 is 17 amino acids. This CDR3 reads CASSLGSLRNAKNIQYF. DNA for the CDR3: TGTGCCAGCAGTTTAGGCAGCCTAAGGAATGCCAAAAACATTCAGTACTTC.

The J gene is TRBJ2-2, the V gene TRBV15; D remains unclear. CDR1 is LNHNV and CDR2 is YYDKDF in the germline V gene (reference sequence). Trimming shortened V by 4 bases and J by 0 bases, and 12 bases separated the two germline ends. The CDR3 is 16 residues long. CDR3 sequence: CATSKTDVANTGELFF. CDR3 nucleotides: TGTGCCACCAGCAAGACGGACGTCGCGAACACCGGGGAGCTGTTTTTT.

This clonotype appeared a few times. This sequence joins TRBV6-5 and TRBJ1-3; D is unclear. V was cut by 3 bases and J by 3 bases, with 0 bases left in between. Looked up from germline, CDR1 is MNHEY and CDR2 is SVGAGI. This CDR3 comprises 11 residues. In DNA form, the CDR3 reads TGTGCCAGCAGTTATGGAAACACCATATATTTT. This codes for CASSYGNTIYF.

The chain couples TRBV20-1 to TRBJ2-1; D is unclear. The CDR3 has 12 amino acids. V gave up 7 bases and J gave up 8 bases, with 15 bases separating them. Germline-derived CDR1 and CDR2 are DFQATT and SNEGSKA (reference sequence). The CDR3 DNA reads as TGCAGTGGCAAGTCATGGGATGATGAGCAGTTCTTC. This sequence encodes CSGKSWDDEQFF.

The V call is TRBV15, the J call TRBJ2-1, with D tentatively TRBD2 (5 bases). The CDR3 has 14 amino acids. Trimming pared 1 base from V and 7 bases from J, leaving 11 bases between. Germline loops: CDR1 LNHNV, CDR2 YYDKDF (reference sequence). The CDR3 DNA follows: TGTGCCACCAGCAGAGTCGAGGGTCTGAATGAGCAGTTCTTC. Amino acids: CATSRVEGLNEQFF. Using reference TRBV15 and TRBJ2-1 for the parts outside the CDR3, the full variable domain is DAMVIQNPRYQVTQFGKPVTLSCSQTLNHNVMYWYQQKSSQAPKLLFHYYDKDFNNEADTPDNFQSRRPNTSFCFLDIRSPGLGDTAMYLCATSRVEGLNEQFFGPGTRLTVL.

The V and J genes are TRBV12-3 or TRBV12-4 and TRBJ1-2; 8 bases match TRBD1. The V and J ends lost 7 bases and 6 bases, in that order; junction bases with no gene match: 4. This CDR3 spans 12 amino acids. The DNA of the CDR3 is TGTGCCAGCACGACAGGGGTGGATGGCTACACCTTC. This gives the protein CASTTGVDGYTF.

The V call is TRBV13, the J call TRBJ2-7; D may be TRBD1 (6 bases). Germline V gene sequence: CDR1 PRHDT, CDR2 FYEKMQ (reference sequence). Trimming shortened V by 4 bases and J by 8 bases, and 15 bases separated the two germline ends. This CDR3 spans 13 amino acids. CDR3 DNA sequence: TGTGCCAGCAGCTCGACAGGATTCCTGAAGCAGTACTTC. It encodes CASSSTGFLKQYF.